This T cell receptor (beta chain) was captured by sequencing in a study of OX40 agonist ivuxolimab in advanced cancers. The CDR3 covers 16 residues. The germline CDR1 and CDR2 sequences are GTSNPN and SVGIG (reference sequence). V trimming: 4 bases; J trimming: 2 bases; junction bases outside the gene matches: 7. Libraries were prepared by immunoSEQ multiplex PCR; TCRdb keeps only in-frame clonotypes and omits some of them. Seen here are about 53,000 clones, around 91% observed once, and the top ten hold approximately 11%. Specimen: CD4+ or CD8+ T cells sorted from blood, collected in a trial of the OX40 agonist ivuxolimab. This sequence was found in an adult with an advanced solid tumor such as melanoma, head and neck, liver or kidney cancer. The chain couples TRBV30 to TRBJ2-5; 13 positions match TRBD2. CDR3 amino acids: CAWTRLAGGPQETQYF. CDR3 nucleotides: TGTGCCTGGACCCGACTAGCGGGGGGCCCGCAAGAGACCCAGTACTTC. Supplemented by reference TRBV30 and TRBJ2-5, the full variable domain reads SQTIHQWPATLVQPVGSPLSLECTVEGTSNPNLYWYRQAAGRGLQLLFYSVGIGQISSEVPQNLSASRPQDRQFILSSKKLLLSDSGFYLCAWTRLAGGPQETQYFGPGTRLLVL.